This is a list of T cell receptor beta chains from one sample in a study of CD8+CD57+ T cells in acquired aplastic anemia. TCRdb fed the reads into MiXCR, producing one record per CDR3 protein. The table has under 150,000 distinct CDR3 sequences, about 43% seen once. Source material: sorted CD4+, CD8+, or CD8+CD57+ T cells (not recorded which) from PBMCs. Every receptor here comes from a human donor with aplastic anemia. Both conserved end residues are part of each CDR3. Fields, in order: V gene, J gene, D gene, clone size, CDR3 DNA, CDR3 protein. D genes are given only for firm matches. Part of the rows lack a size; the others show once, few, many or a class for expanded clones.

v_call: TRBV6-5
j_call: TRBJ2-3
d_call: TRBD2
clone_size: NA
cdr3_nt: TGTGCCAGCAGTTACTTTCGGACTAGAGGCACAGGTACGCAGTATTTT
cdr3_aa: CASSYFRTRGTGTQYF

v_call: TRBV9
j_call: TRBJ1-1
d_call: NA
clone_size: NA
cdr3_nt: TGTGCCACCATAGGGAGGGACACTGAAGCTCCCTTT
cdr3_aa: CATIGRDTEAPF

v_call: TRBV4-3
j_call: TRBJ2-7
d_call: NA
clone_size: NA
cdr3_nt: TGCGCCAGCAGCCAAGATAGGGGCCCAGCCTACGAGCAGTACTTC
cdr3_aa: CASSQDRGPAYEQYF

v_call: TRBV11-1
j_call: TRBJ2-1
d_call: NA
clone_size: many
cdr3_nt: TGTGCCAGCAGCTTAGGGGGCGGCAGGTCCTACAATGAGCAGTTCTTC
cdr3_aa: CASSLGGGRSYNEQFF

v_call: TRBV12-3/TRBV12-4
j_call: TRBJ2-4
d_call: NA
clone_size: NA
cdr3_nt: TGTGCCAGCAGAGGGGGGATTAGGGACATTCAGTACTTC
cdr3_aa: CASRGGIRDIQYF

v_call: TRBV6-5
j_call: TRBJ1-1
d_call: TRBD1
clone_size: few
cdr3_nt: TGTGCCAGCAGTTACTCGCCAGGGGGATACACTGAAGCTTTCTTT
cdr3_aa: CASSYSPGGYTEAFF

v_call: TRBV20-1
j_call: TRBJ2-7
d_call: NA
clone_size: many
cdr3_nt: TGCAGTGCTAGTCGGGGGACCTCCTACGAGCAGTACTTC
cdr3_aa: CSASRGTSYEQYF

v_call: TRBV12-3/TRBV12-4
j_call: TRBJ1-5
d_call: NA
clone_size: NA
cdr3_nt: TGTGCCAGCAGTTTCGGTCGTTGGGGGGAGAATCAGCCCCAGCATTTT
cdr3_aa: CASSFGRWGENQPQHF

v_call: TRBV5-6
j_call: TRBJ1-1
d_call: NA
clone_size: NA
cdr3_nt: TGTGCCAGCAGCTCCTCAGGGGCCCCAAGAACTGAAGATTTCTTT
cdr3_aa: CASSSSGAPRTEDFF

v_call: TRBV20-1
j_call: TRBJ2-1
d_call: TRBD2
clone_size: many
cdr3_nt: TGCAGTGCTTATAGCGGGGGGGCCGGCCATGAGCAGTTCTTC
cdr3_aa: CSAYSGGAGHEQFF

v_call: TRBV4-2
j_call: TRBJ2-3
d_call: NA
clone_size: NA
cdr3_nt: TGTGCCAGCAGCCATGCCGCGGTAGGGAGGAGCACAGATACGCAGTATTTT
cdr3_aa: CASSHAAVGRSTDTQYF

v_call: TRBV9
j_call: TRBJ2-1
d_call: TRBD2
clone_size: many
cdr3_nt: TGTGCCAGCAGCGTTGCTAGCGGGGTAAATGAGCAGTTCTTC
cdr3_aa: CASSVASGVNEQFF

v_call: TRBV5-1
j_call: TRBJ1-5
d_call: TRBD1
clone_size: many
cdr3_nt: TGCGCCAGCAGCTTGGAAGGGGGCAGGAGTTGGAATCAGCCCCAGCATTTT
cdr3_aa: CASSLEGGRSWNQPQHF

v_call: TRBV19
j_call: TRBJ1-5
d_call: NA
clone_size: many
cdr3_nt: TGTGCCAGTAGTATTCAGACAGCTAACAATCAGCCCCAGCATTTT
cdr3_aa: CASSIQTANNQPQHF

v_call: TRBV12-3/TRBV12-4
j_call: TRBJ2-7
d_call: NA
clone_size: NA
cdr3_nt: TGTGCCAGCAGTGGTGGCGCCTACGAGCAGTACTTC
cdr3_aa: CASSGGAYEQYF

v_call: TRBV27
j_call: TRBJ1-2
d_call: TRBD1
clone_size: many
cdr3_nt: TGTGCCAGCAGAGAGACAGGGACTAATGTTGGCTACACCTTC
cdr3_aa: CASRETGTNVGYTF

v_call: TRBV7-3
j_call: TRBJ2-2
d_call: TRBD1
clone_size: NA
cdr3_nt: TGTGCCAGCAGCTTAGGCCAGGGGGCCCTACCGAACACCGGGGAGCTGTTTTTT
cdr3_aa: CASSLGQGALPNTGELFF

v_call: TRBV7-2
j_call: TRBJ1-5
d_call: TRBD1
clone_size: NA
cdr3_nt: TGTGCCAGCAGCCAGGACAGGGGTCGCTACGAGCATTTT
cdr3_aa: CASSQDRGRYEHF

v_call: TRBV13
j_call: TRBJ2-2
d_call: NA
clone_size: NA
cdr3_nt: TGTGCCAGCAGCTTAGGCCGAGGGGGTCCGAACACCGGGGAGCTGTTTTTT
cdr3_aa: CASSLGRGGPNTGELFF

v_call: TRBV7-2
j_call: TRBJ2-5
d_call: NA
clone_size: NA
cdr3_nt: TGTGCCAGCAGCCAATCCAGAGAGACCCAGTACTTC
cdr3_aa: CASSQSRETQYF

v_call: TRBV10-3
j_call: TRBJ1-2
d_call: TRBD1
clone_size: NA
cdr3_nt: TGTGCCACCAGTGAGTCGACAGGGGACTATGGCTACACCTTC
cdr3_aa: CATSESTGDYGYTF

v_call: TRBV2
j_call: TRBJ1-2
d_call: TRBD1
clone_size: NA
cdr3_nt: TGTGCCAGCAGCACCGGGACAGGGGGTTACTATGGCTACACCTTC
cdr3_aa: CASSTGTGGYYGYTF

v_call: TRBV7-8
j_call: TRBJ2-7
d_call: TRBD1
clone_size: many
cdr3_nt: TGTGCCAGCAGCTTGCAGACAGGGGGCGAGCAGTACTTC
cdr3_aa: CASSLQTGGEQYF

v_call: TRBV28
j_call: TRBJ2-7
d_call: NA
clone_size: few
cdr3_nt: TGTGCCAGCAGTTTCCCATACACCTACGAGCAGTACTTC
cdr3_aa: CASSFPYTYEQYF

v_call: TRBV20-1
j_call: TRBJ1-2
d_call: TRBD1
clone_size: many
cdr3_nt: TGCAGTGCTAGAGCGACAGGGGTCTATGGCTACACCTTC
cdr3_aa: CSARATGVYGYTF

v_call: TRBV12-3/TRBV12-4
j_call: TRBJ2-7
d_call: TRBD1
clone_size: many
cdr3_nt: TGTGCCAGCAGGCCACAGGGGGGCTACGAGCAGTACTTC
cdr3_aa: CASRPQGGYEQYF

v_call: TRBV29-1
j_call: TRBJ2-2
d_call: NA
clone_size: NA
cdr3_nt: TGCAGCGTTGACCTGACGGGGAACACCGGGGAGCTGTTTTTT
cdr3_aa: CSVDLTGNTGELFF

v_call: TRBV19
j_call: TRBJ1-1
d_call: TRBD1
clone_size: NA
cdr3_nt: TGTGCCAGTACTAGGGACAGGGTGAACACTGAAGCTTTCTTT
cdr3_aa: CASTRDRVNTEAFF

v_call: TRBV5-1
j_call: TRBJ1-2
d_call: NA
clone_size: many
cdr3_nt: TGCGCCAGCAGCTTGGAAGCATTCTATGGCTACACCTTC
cdr3_aa: CASSLEAFYGYTF

v_call: TRBV6-5
j_call: TRBJ1-3
d_call: NA
clone_size: few
cdr3_nt: TGTGCCAGCAGTTCCTCGTGGGCTAAAAACACCATATATTTT
cdr3_aa: CASSSSWAKNTIYF

v_call: TRBV12-3/TRBV12-4
j_call: TRBJ1-1
d_call: NA
clone_size: many
cdr3_nt: TGTGCCAGCAGTTTCCCCGGGGGGATGAACACTGAAGCTTTCTTT
cdr3_aa: CASSFPGGMNTEAFF

v_call: TRBV19
j_call: TRBJ2-7
d_call: NA
clone_size: NA
cdr3_nt: TGTGCCAGTAGTCCCTGGGACTCCGGAAACGAGCAGTACTTC
cdr3_aa: CASSPWDSGNEQYF

v_call: TRBV10-1
j_call: TRBJ2-3
d_call: NA
clone_size: NA
cdr3_nt: TGCGCCAGCGACAGCACAGATACGCAGTATTTT
cdr3_aa: CASDSTDTQYF

v_call: TRBV6-1
j_call: TRBJ1-2
d_call: NA
clone_size: NA
cdr3_nt: TGTGCCAGCAGCAGCAGCGAAGCTAACTATGGCTACACCTTC
cdr3_aa: CASSSSEANYGYTF

v_call: TRBV19
j_call: TRBJ2-2
d_call: NA
clone_size: once
cdr3_nt: TGTGCCAGTAGTATACCTCACGGTGCGGGGGAGCTGTTTTTT
cdr3_aa: CASSIPHGAGELFF

v_call: TRBV7-7
j_call: TRBJ2-5
d_call: NA
clone_size: many
cdr3_nt: TGTGCCGTTCTTGGGGGGGCGGAGACCCAGTACTTC
cdr3_aa: CAVLGGAETQYF

v_call: TRBV6-1
j_call: TRBJ2-7
d_call: NA
clone_size: many
cdr3_nt: TGTGCCAGCAGTGAAGTAGAGCAGTACTTC
cdr3_aa: CASSEVEQYF

v_call: TRBV6-2/TRBV6-3
j_call: TRBJ2-7
d_call: TRBD1
clone_size: many
cdr3_nt: TGTGCCAGCAGTTTCGGACAGGGTTTATACGAGCAGTACTTC
cdr3_aa: CASSFGQGLYEQYF

v_call: TRBV7-9
j_call: TRBJ1-1
d_call: NA
clone_size: many
cdr3_nt: TGTGCCAGCAGCCTAGGATCCGGGATGAACACTGAAGCTTTCTTT
cdr3_aa: CASSLGSGMNTEAFF

v_call: TRBV6-2/TRBV6-3
j_call: TRBJ1-4
d_call: TRBD1
clone_size: NA
cdr3_nt: TGTGCCAGCAGTTACTCGAAGGGTTTGGGACAGGGAGGTGAAAAACTGTTTTTT
cdr3_aa: CASSYSKGLGQGGEKLFF

v_call: TRBV15
j_call: TRBJ2-5
d_call: TRBD1
clone_size: NA
cdr3_nt: TGTGCCACCAGCAGAACGCTACAGGGGGCAGAGACCCAGTACTTC
cdr3_aa: CATSRTLQGAETQYF

v_call: TRBV6-5
j_call: TRBJ1-2
d_call: TRBD1
clone_size: many
cdr3_nt: TGTGCCAGCAGCAACCACAGGGGTTCTAACTATGGCTACACCTTC
cdr3_aa: CASSNHRGSNYGYTF

v_call: TRBV10-3
j_call: TRBJ2-6
d_call: NA
clone_size: NA
cdr3_nt: TGTGCCATCACTGCTGGGGCCAACGTCCTGACTTTC
cdr3_aa: CAITAGANVLTF

v_call: TRBV27
j_call: TRBJ1-3
d_call: NA
clone_size: NA
cdr3_nt: TGTGCCAGCAGTTTTCGAACTGGAAACACCATATATTTT
cdr3_aa: CASSFRTGNTIYF